The 22 T cell receptor beta chains below come from one sample, sequenced in a study of T cells expressing NK-cell markers. TCRdb re-analyzed the 5' RACE reads; it lists each CDR3 protein once, without DNA. The ten top clones account for roughly 3.5%, within a sample of about 540,000 distinct CDR3 sequences. The sample comprised blood T cells: a sorted CD56 or NKG2C T cell subset, CD4+ or CD8+ T cells, or bulk PBMC T cells (not recorded which). The receptors stem from a man aged 18 to 29 in good health.

The chain uses TRBV20-1 and TRBJ2-1; with no DNA, the TCRdb D assignment of TRBD2 cannot be verified. CDR3 length: 15 amino acids. Germline V gives CDR1 DFQATT, CDR2 SNEGSKA (reference sequence). The CDR3 here is CSAIATTSGSNEQFF.

The J gene is TRBJ2-1, the V gene TRBV20-1. Germline loops: CDR1 DFQATT, CDR2 SNEGSKA (reference sequence). This CDR3 has 15 residues. CDR3 loop: CSVLSGGSWDNEQFF.

V and J are TRBV9 and TRBJ2-7; without DNA, the TCRdb call of TRBD2 cannot be checked. There are 16 residues in the CDR3. Germline assignment: CDR1 SGDLS and CDR2 YYNGEE. CDR3 residues: CASSVEDLAGNVEQYF. Full variable domain (outside the CDR3, taken from reference TRBV9 and TRBJ2-7): DSGVTQTPKHLITATGQRVTLRCSPRSGDLSVYWYQQSLDQGLQFLIQYYNGEERAKGNILERFSAQQFPDLHSELNLSSLELGDSALYFCASSVEDLAGNVEQYFGPGTRLTVT.

V and J are TRBV3-1 and TRBJ1-1. CDR3 size: 16 residues. In germline, CDR1 is LGHDT, CDR2 YNNKEL (reference sequence). This CDR3 is CASSQPSGSRYTEAFF.

The rearrangement links TRBV5-1 to TRBJ2-3; TCRdb calls TRBD1, which cannot be checked without DNA. The CDR3 length is 15 residues. Germline CDR1 and CDR2: SGHRS and YFSETQ. The CDR3 loop reads CASSSYRPDTDTQYF.

This chain connects TRBV5-1 to TRBJ2-3; lacking DNA, the TRBD1 call made by TCRdb goes unchecked. The germline gives CDR1 SGHRS, CDR2 YFSETQ. This CDR3 has 16 residues. The CDR3 sequence is CASSSPGTDITDTQYF.

The chain is built from TRBV10-3 and TRBJ1-5; checking the TCRdb D call of TRBD1 is not possible without DNA. In germline, CDR1 is ENHRY, CDR2 SYGVKD. This CDR3 has 14 amino acids. CDR3 residues: CAISETGNRQPQHF.

The chain recombines TRBV7-2 with TRBJ2-5. This CDR3 has 15 amino acids. Germline values: CDR1 SGHTA, CDR2 FQGNSA. CDR3 residues: CASSLTSSSFETQYF.

The chain employs TRBV4-2 and TRBJ1-1. Germline loops: CDR1 LGHNA, CDR2 YNFKEQ. This CDR3 contains 11 residues. This CDR3 is CASSQDAEAFF.

The chain recombines TRBV4-1 with TRBJ2-1; the D call of TRBD2 rests on TCRdb alone, since no DNA is present to check it. The germline V gene has CDR1 MGHRA and CDR2 YSYEKL. This CDR3 region has 16 residues. The CDR3 here is CASSGRESSSYNEQFF.

The chain employs TRBV25-1 and TRBJ2-5; TCRdb names TRBD1, which stays unverified in the absence of DNA. The CDR3 consists of 15 residues. Germline V lookup: CDR1 MGHDK, CDR2 SYGVNS. The CDR3 here is CASSATGAAGETQYF.

V and J are TRBV20-1 and TRBJ1-5. The CDR3 extends over 14 amino acids. Germline V gene data show CDR1 as DFQATT and CDR2 as SNEGSKA (reference sequence). CDR3 protein: CSALGGGTNQPQHF.

This chain links TRBV29-1 with TRBJ2-5; TCRdb's D call of TRBD1 is untestable without DNA. CDR3 size: 13 residues. CDR1 SQVTM and CDR2 ANQGSEA come from the germline V gene. CDR3 in amino acids: CSVDTGTVETQYF.

The V gene is TRBV18, the J gene TRBJ2-3; the TCRdb call, TRBD1, lacks DNA for checking. Per germline, CDR1 KGHSH and CDR2 LQKENI. This CDR3 spans 15 amino acids. The CDR3 is CASSPVRGPLDTQYF.

The rearrangement links TRBV4-1 to TRBJ2-1; TCRdb proposes TRBD1, but this gene call is untestable without DNA. The CDR3 length is 15 residues. CDR1 MGHRA and CDR2 YSYEKL come from the germline V gene. The CDR3: CASRFGDRGRNEQFF.

The rearrangement links TRBV5-6 to TRBJ2-7; TCRdb picks TRBD1, but there is no DNA to check that call. This CDR3 spans 15 amino acids. CDR1 and CDR2 from the germline V gene are SGHDT and YYEEEE. The CDR3: CASSAPGQVWYEQYF.

The chain recombines TRBV7-3 with TRBJ2-6; checking the TCRdb D call of TRBD1 is not possible without DNA. The CDR3 has 18 amino acids. Germline V gene data show CDR1 as SGHTA and CDR2 as FQGTGA. This chain's CDR3 is CASSLSYRGLPGANVLTF.

The rearrangement uses TRBV29-1 and TRBJ1-4; TCRdb indicates TRBD1, and absent DNA this call remains unverified. The germline gives CDR1 SQVTM, CDR2 ANQGSEA. CDR3 length: 14 amino acids. The chain's CDR3 is CSVEGSRGAEKLFF.

The chain recombines TRBV5-1 with TRBJ2-1; TCRdb outputs TRBD2, but without DNA this stays unchecked. The CDR3 spans 13 residues. CDR1 and CDR2 (germline): SGHRS, YFSETQ. The CDR3 here is CASSSAMDNEQFF. The complete variable domain, with remaining parts taken from reference TRBV5-1 and TRBJ2-1, reads KAGVTQTPRYLIKTRGQQVTLSCSPISGHRSVSWYQQTPGQGLQFLFEYFSETQRNKGNFPGRFSGRQFSNSRSEMNVSTLELGDSALYLCASSSAMDNEQFFGPGTRLTVL.

This rearrangement joins TRBV29-1 to TRBJ2-1; checking the TCRdb D call of TRBD2 is not possible without DNA. CDR3 length equals 14 residues. Germline assignment: CDR1 SQVTM and CDR2 ANQGSEA. CDR3 amino acids: CSVDASGSLNEQFF.

This chain connects TRBV6-1 to TRBJ2-7; TCRdb names TRBD1, which stays unverified in the absence of DNA. The germline V gene has CDR1 MNHNS and CDR2 SASEGT. The CDR3 has 16 amino acids. Here the CDR3 reads CATKSLQGAISYEQYF.

The chain has TRBV29-1 and TRBJ2-5; the TCRdb call, TRBD1, lacks DNA for checking. The length of the CDR3 is 14 residues. CDR1 and CDR2 from the germline V gene are SQVTM and ANQGSEA. CDR3 in amino acids: CSVRVFSGKETQYF.